The T cell receptor (beta chain) described here comes from a study of cytomegalovirus exposure and HLA in healthy donors. Regarding the study as a whole: A list of around 150 TCR beta chains associated with cytomegalovirus was given. Association of a missense DCLRE1C variant with TCR beta V- and J-gene trimming was reported in a later analysis.

PCR was performed using 60 Vbeta and 13 Jbeta primers. How the authors handled the data: A follow-up analysis tallied tens of millions of unique TCR beta chains, about 10 million shared. The assay was immunoSEQ multiplex PCR, and TCRdb's table has in-frame clones only and misses some. The V and J calls and the clone size are those of that table, but D and trimming were determined from the DNA. This repertoire includes 65,000 to 95,000 clones. As concerns this clone: What it binds is unknown.

The V segment lost 1 base and the J segment 3 bases; nucleotides outside the gene matches: 9. The CDR3 has 18 amino acids. CDR1 SGHTA and CDR2 FQGNSA come from the germline V gene. Material: PBMCs. The genes are TRBV7-2 and TRBJ2-6; 7 bases are a match to TRBD1. The TCR sequence derives from a female donor in good health and CMV-seropositive. As DNA, the CDR3 is TGTGCCAGCAGCTTAGGCAGGACAGGCTCTTATGGGGCCAACGTCCTGACTTTC. Amino acid sequence: CASSLGRTGSYGANVLTF. The complete variable domain, with remaining parts taken from reference TRBV7-2 and TRBJ2-6, reads GAGVSQSPSNKVTEKGKDVELRCDPISGHTALYWYRQSLGQGLEFLIYFQGNSAPDKSGLPSDRFSAERTGGSVSTLTIQRTQQEDSAVYLCASSLGRTGSYGANVLTFGAGSRLTVL.